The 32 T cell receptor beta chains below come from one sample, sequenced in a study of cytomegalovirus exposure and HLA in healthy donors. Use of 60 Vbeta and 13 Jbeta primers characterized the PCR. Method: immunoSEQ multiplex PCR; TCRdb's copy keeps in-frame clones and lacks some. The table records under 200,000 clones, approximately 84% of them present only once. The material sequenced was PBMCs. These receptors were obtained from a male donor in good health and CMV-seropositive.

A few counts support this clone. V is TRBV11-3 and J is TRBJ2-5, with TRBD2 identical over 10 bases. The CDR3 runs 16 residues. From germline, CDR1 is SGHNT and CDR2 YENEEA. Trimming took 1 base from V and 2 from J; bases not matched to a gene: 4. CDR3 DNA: TGTGCCAGCAGCTTAGCTAGCGGGAGAGGGCAAGAGACCCAGTACTTC. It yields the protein CASSLASGRGQETQYF.

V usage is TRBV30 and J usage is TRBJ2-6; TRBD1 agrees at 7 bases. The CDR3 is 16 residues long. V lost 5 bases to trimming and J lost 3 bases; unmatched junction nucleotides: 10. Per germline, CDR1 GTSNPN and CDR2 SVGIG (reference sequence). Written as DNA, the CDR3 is TGTGCCTGGGGGATGGACAGGTCCCTTGGGGCCAACGTCCTGACTTTC. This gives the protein CAWGMDRSLGANVLTF.

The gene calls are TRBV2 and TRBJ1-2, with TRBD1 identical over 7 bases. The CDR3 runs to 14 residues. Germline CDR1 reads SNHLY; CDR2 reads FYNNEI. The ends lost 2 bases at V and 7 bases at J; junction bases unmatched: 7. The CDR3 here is CASSERQGGFGYTF. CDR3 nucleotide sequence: TGTGCCAGCAGTGAACGGCAGGGGGGCTTTGGCTACACCTTC. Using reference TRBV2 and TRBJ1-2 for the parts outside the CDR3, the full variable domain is EPEVTQTPSHQVTQMGQEVILRCVPISNHLYFYWYRQILGQKVEFLVSFYNNEISEKSEIFDDQFSVERPDGSNFTLKIRSTKLEDSAMYFCASSERQGGFGYTFGSGTRLTVV.

CDR3 loop: CASSWDSNTQYF. CDR3 bases: TGTGCCAGCAGTTGGGACTCAAATACGCAGTATTTT. The chain uses TRBV6-5 and TRBJ2-3; D may be TRBD2 (6 bases). The CDR3 is made up of 12 amino acids. The germline V gene has CDR1 MNHEY and CDR2 SVGAGI. The V end was cut by 4 bases, the J end by 7 bases, with 9 bases between.

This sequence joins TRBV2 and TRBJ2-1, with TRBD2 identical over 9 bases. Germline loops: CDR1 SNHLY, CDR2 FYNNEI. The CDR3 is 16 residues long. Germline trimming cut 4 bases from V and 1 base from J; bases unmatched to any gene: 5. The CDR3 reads CASSGVGLASYNEQFF. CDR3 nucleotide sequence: TGTGCCAGCAGTGGCGTGGGACTAGCATCCTACAATGAGCAGTTCTTC.

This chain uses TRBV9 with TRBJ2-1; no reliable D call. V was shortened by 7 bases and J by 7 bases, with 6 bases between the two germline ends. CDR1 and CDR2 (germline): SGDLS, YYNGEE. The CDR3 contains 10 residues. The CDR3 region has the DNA TGTGCCAGCTCCGGGAATGAGCAGTTCTTC. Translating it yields CASSGNEQFF.

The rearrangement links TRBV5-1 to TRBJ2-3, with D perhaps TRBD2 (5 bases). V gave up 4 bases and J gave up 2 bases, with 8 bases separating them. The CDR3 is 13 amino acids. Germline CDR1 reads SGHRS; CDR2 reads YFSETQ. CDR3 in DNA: TGCGCCAGCAGCGCGGGTCTCACAGATACGCAGTATTTT. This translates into CASSAGLTDTQYF.

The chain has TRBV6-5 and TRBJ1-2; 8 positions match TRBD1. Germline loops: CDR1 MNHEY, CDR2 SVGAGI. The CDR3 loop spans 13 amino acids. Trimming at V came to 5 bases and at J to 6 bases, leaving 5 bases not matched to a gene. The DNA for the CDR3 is TGTGCCAGCAGTCCGACAGGGGAGAATGGCTACACCTTC. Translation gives CASSPTGENGYTF.

The CDR3: CASSLTRGGNSPLHF. CDR3 DNA: TGTGCCAGCAGCTTAACTAGGGGGGGTAATTCACCCCTCCACTTT. The chain carries TRBV7-3 and TRBJ1-6, with TRBD1 as a possible D gene (6 bases). The V end was cut by 0 bases, the J end by 6 bases, with 9 bases between. This CDR3 has 15 amino acids. The V gene's germline CDR1 is SGHTA and CDR2 FQGTGA.

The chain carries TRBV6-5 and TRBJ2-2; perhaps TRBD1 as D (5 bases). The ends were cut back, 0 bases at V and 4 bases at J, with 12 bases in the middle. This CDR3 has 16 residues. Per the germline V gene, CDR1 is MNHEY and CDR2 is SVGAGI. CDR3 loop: CASSYSIGHRTGELFF. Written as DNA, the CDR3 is TGTGCCAGCAGTTACTCGATAGGACACCGCACCGGGGAGCTGTTTTTT.

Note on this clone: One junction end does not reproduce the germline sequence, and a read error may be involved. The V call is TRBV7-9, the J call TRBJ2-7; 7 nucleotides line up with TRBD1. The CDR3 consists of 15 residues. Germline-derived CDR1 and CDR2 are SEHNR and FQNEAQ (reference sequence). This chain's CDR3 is CSSSSPGTVSYEQYF. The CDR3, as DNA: TGTTCCAGCAGCTCACCCGGGACAGTGTCCTACGAGCAGTACTTC.

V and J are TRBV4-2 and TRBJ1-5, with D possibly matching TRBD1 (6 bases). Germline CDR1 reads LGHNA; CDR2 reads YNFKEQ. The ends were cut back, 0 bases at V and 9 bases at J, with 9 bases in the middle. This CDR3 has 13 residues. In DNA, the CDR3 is TGTGCCAGCAGCCAAGAGGGGGGGCGGCCCCAGCATTTT. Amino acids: CASSQEGGRPQHF.

CDR3 bases: TGTGCCTGGAGTGGGGGAAGGGACAACTACAATGAGCAGTTCTTC. This sequence encodes CAWSGGRDNYNEQFF. The rearrangement uses TRBV30 and TRBJ2-1; D possibly corresponds to TRBD1 (6 bases). CDR3 length: 15 residues. The V end lost 1 base, the J end lost 3 bases, and 13 bases lay between the germline ends. CDR1 and CDR2 (germline): GTSNPN, SVGIG (reference sequence).

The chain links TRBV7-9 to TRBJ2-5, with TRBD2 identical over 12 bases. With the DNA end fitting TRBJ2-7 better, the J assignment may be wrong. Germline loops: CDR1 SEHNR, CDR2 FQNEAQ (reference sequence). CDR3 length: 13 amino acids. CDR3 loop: CASGTSGLHEQYF. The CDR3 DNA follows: TGTGCCAGCGGGACTAGCGGGCTCCACGAGCAGTACTTC.

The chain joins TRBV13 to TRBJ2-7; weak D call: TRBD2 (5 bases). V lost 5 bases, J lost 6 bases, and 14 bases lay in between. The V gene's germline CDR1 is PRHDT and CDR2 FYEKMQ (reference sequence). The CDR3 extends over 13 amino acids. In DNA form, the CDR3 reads TGTGCCAGCAGCGGAGACTTCGGGGTCGAGCAGTACTTC. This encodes CASSGDFGVEQYF.

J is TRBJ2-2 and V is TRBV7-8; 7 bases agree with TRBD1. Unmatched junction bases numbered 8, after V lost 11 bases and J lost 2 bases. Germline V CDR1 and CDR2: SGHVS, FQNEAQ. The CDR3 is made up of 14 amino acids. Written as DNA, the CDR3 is TGTGCCGGGCGACAGGGAGTAAACACCGGGGAGCTGTTTTTT. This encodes CAGRQGVNTGELFF.

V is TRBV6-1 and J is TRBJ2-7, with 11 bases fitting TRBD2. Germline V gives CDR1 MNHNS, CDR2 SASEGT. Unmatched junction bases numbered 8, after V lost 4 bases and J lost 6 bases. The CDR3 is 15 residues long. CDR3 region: CASSGVTSGSGEQYF. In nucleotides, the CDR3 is TGTGCCAGCAGTGGAGTAACTAGCGGGAGTGGCGAGCAGTACTTC.

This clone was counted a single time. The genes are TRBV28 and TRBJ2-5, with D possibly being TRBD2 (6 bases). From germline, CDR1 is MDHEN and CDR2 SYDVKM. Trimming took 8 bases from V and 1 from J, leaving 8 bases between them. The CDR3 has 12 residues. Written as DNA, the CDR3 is TGTGCCAGCCTTAGCGGCCAAGAGACCCAGTACTTC. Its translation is CASLSGQETQYF.

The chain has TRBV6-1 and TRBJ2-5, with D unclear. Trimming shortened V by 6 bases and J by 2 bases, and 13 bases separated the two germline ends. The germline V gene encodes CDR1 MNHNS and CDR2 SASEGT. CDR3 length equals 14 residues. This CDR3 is CASSLLGLQETQYF. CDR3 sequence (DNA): TGTGCCAGCAGCCTCCTTGGGCTACAAGAGACCCAGTACTTC.

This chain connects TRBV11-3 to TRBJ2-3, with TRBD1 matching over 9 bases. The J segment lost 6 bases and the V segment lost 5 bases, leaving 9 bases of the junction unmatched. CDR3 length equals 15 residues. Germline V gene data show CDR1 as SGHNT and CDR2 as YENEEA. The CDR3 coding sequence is TGTGCCAGCAGCCCAGGGACAGGGACGTCGGATACGCAGTATTTT. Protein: CASSPGTGTSDTQYF.

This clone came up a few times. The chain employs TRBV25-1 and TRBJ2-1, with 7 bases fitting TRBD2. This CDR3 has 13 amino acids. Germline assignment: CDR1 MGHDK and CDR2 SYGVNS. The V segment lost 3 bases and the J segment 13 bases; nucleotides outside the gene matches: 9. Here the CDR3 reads CASSDRTSWPQFF. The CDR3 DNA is TGTGCCAGCAGTGACCGGACTAGTTGGCCTCAGTTCTTC.

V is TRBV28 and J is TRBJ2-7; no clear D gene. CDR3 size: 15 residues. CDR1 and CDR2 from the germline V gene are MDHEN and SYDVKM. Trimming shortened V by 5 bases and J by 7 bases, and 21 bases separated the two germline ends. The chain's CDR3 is CASSGSGTLSREQYF. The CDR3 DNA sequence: TGTGCCAGCAGTGGGTCAGGAACCCTCTCTCGGGAGCAGTACTTC.

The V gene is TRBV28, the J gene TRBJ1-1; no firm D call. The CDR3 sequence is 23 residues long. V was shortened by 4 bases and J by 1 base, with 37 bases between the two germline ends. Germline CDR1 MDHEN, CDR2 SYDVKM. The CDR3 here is CASSSRLNPWSQAALLSNTEAFF. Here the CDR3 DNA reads TGTGCCAGCAGTTCCCGGTTGAACCCATGGAGCCAAGCGGCCCTGCTTTCGAACACTGAAGCTTTCTTT.

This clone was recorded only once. CDR3 DNA: TGTGCCAGCAGCTTAGGACTAGCGGGAGTAGAGACCCAGTACTTC. Amino acids: CASSLGLAGVETQYF. J is TRBJ2-5 and V is TRBV7-9, with 12 bases lining up with TRBD2. Germline V CDR1 and CDR2: SEHNR, FQNEAQ (reference sequence). The trim removed 1 base at V and 4 bases at J, leaving 1 base unmatched. The CDR3 is 15 amino acids.

CDR3 protein: CASSLTVTSGVSYEQYF. The CDR3 DNA sequence: TGTGCCAGCAGCTTAACCGTGACTAGCGGAGTCTCCTACGAGCAGTACTTC. The chain uses TRBV7-9 and TRBJ2-7; TRBD2 matches 9 bases. The CDR3 is 17 residues long. Germline-derived CDR1 and CDR2 are SEHNR and FQNEAQ (reference sequence). With 2 bases clipped from V and 0 bases from J, the junction kept 8 bases outside the gene matches.

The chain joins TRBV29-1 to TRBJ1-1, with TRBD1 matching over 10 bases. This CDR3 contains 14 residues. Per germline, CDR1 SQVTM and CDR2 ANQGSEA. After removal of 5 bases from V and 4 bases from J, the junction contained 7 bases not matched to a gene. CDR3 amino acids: CSVPPGQGSTEAFF. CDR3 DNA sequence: TGCAGCGTTCCTCCGGGACAGGGGAGCACTGAAGCTTTCTTT. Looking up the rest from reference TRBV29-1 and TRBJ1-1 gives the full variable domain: SAVISQKPSRDICQRGTSLTIQCQVDSQVTMMFWYRQQPGQSLTLIATANQGSEATYESGFVIDKFPISRPNLTFSTLTVSNMSPEDSSIYLCSVPPGQGSTEAFFGQGTRLTVV.

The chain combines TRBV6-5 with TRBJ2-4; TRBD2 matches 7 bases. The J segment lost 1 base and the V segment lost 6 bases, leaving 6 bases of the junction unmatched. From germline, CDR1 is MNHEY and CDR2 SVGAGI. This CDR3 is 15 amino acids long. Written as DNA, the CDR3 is TGTGCCAGCAGGGCAAGCGGGATGGCCAAAAACATTCAGTACTTC. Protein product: CASRASGMAKNIQYF.

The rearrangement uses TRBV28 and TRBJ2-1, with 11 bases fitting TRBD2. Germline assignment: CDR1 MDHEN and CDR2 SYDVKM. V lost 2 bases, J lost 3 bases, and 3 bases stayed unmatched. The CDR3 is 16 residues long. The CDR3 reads CASSLGGTSGYNEQFF. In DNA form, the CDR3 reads TGTGCCAGCAGTTTAGGGGGGACTAGCGGCTACAATGAGCAGTTCTTC.

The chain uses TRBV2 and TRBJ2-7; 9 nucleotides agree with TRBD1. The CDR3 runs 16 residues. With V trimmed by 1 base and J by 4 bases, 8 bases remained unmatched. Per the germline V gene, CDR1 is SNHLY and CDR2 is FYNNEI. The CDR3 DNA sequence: TGTGCCAGCAGTGAAGTGCTGACAGGGGGGTCTTACGAGCAGTACTTC. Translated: CASSEVLTGGSYEQYF.

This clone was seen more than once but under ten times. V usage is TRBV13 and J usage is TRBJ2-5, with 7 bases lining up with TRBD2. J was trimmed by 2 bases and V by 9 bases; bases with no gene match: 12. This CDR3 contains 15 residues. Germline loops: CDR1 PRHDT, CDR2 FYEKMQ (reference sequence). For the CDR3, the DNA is TGTGCCAGTTCGGGGGGTAGATCGTGGCAAGAGACCCAGTACTTC. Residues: CASSGGRSWQETQYF.

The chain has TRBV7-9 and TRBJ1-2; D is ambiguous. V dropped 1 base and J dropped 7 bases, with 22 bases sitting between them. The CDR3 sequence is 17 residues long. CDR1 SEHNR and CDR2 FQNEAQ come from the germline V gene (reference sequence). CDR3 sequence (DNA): TGTGCCAGCAGCTTAGATGGGGAGGGCGCGTCAACATCTGGCTACACCTTC. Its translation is CASSLDGEGASTSGYTF.

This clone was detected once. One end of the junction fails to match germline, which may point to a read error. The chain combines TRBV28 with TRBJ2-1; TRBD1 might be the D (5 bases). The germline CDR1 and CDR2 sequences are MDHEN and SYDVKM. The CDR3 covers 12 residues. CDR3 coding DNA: TGCGCGGCGATGGGGCTGGACAATGAGCAGTTCTTC. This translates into CAAMGLDNEQFF.